The text below deals with one T cell receptor beta chain. Its antigen remains unidentified. It has no much larger one-base neighbor in the sample; base qualities were not kept. This entry comes from a study of T cell changes during pregnancy in multiple sclerosis (dated by TCRdb to the late 2010s). For the wider study: Changes in the T cell repertoire over the course of pregnancy were examined in this study in women with multiple sclerosis.

As encoded in the germline V gene, CDR1 is ENHRY while CDR2 is SYGVKD. Cut back by 2 bases and 8 bases, the V and J ends lie 12 bases apart. The CDR3 covers 13 residues, taking in both the cysteine and the phenylalanine. Just the 39-base CDR3 DNA is kept, in frame starting at base 1. The receptor library was made with the immunoSEQ multiplex PCR assay. Here the immuneACCESS table is served through TCRdb, limited to in-frame sequences with V and J called. Missing clones are a known gap in these copies; in checked studies unresolved V genes cover under half, and the rest lacks a known reason. Here the sample has 25,000 to 35,000 clones; 89% occur a single time. The ten largest clones capture approximately 10% of the sample.

Here the chain combines TRBV10-3 and TRBJ1-1; 6 matching bases give a weak D call of TRBD1. The sequence came from a female donor with multiple sclerosis, enrolled in a pregnancy study. The specimen was CD8+ T cells from peripheral blood mononuclear cells, collected in the second trimester of pregnancy. The DNA sequence is TGTGCCATCAGTGAGGGTGACAGGAGAGAAGCTTTCTTT. The resulting protein is CAISEGDRREAFF.